These 14 T cell receptor beta chains were sequenced from one sample in a study of T cells in Graves' hyperthyroidism and ophthalmopathy. Amplification yielded TCR beta CDR3 regions, with RNA transcripts as the source. HTBI primers were used for first-round RT-PCR of the TCR CDR3. TCRdb re-derived calls from the multiplex PCR reads in MiXCR, one entry per CDR3 protein. The sample holds about 350,000 distinct CDR3 sequences; about a sixth are singletons and the top ten take around 16%. The sequenced sample consisted of blood. Every receptor here comes from a woman aged 35 to 49 with Graves' ophthalmopathy.

The table lists this clonotype with many counts. The J gene is TRBJ2-7, the V gene TRBV5-1; 8 nucleotides align to TRBD1. This CDR3 comprises 15 residues. Per germline, CDR1 SGHRS and CDR2 YFSETQ. The V segment lost 4 bases and the J segment 6 bases; nucleotides outside the gene matches: 12. The CDR3 region has the DNA TGCGCCAGCAGCGGAGGGACAGGCCGTACACGCGAGCAGTACTTC. Amino acids: CASSGGTGRTREQYF.

This clonotype has at least ten counts. The chain is built from TRBV2 and TRBJ2-7, with D tentatively TRBD2 (6 bases). Germline V gene sequence: CDR1 SNHLY, CDR2 FYNNEI. The V end lost 5 bases, the J end lost 9 bases, and 20 bases lay between the germline ends. The CDR3 has 14 residues. CDR3 DNA sequence: TGTGCCAGCAGTAGTAGGACTACCTTCGCCGCGCAGTACTTC. Translation: CASSSRTTFAAQYF.

This clonotype has a count of ten or more. The chain employs TRBV20-1 and TRBJ2-5; 13 bases are shared with TRBD2. The length of the CDR3 is 14 residues. Germline CDR1 is DFQATT and CDR2 is SNEGSKA (reference sequence). Trimming at V came to 5 bases and at J to 4 bases, leaving 4 bases not matched to a gene. The CDR3 DNA sequence: TGCAGTGCTGAACTAGCGGGAGGGCGAGAGACCCAGTACTTC. It yields the protein CSAELAGGRETQYF.

This clonotype came up many times. The V call is TRBV6-1, the J call TRBJ2-5; 11 bases align to TRBD2. This CDR3 has 15 residues. Germline CDR1 and CDR2: MNHNS and SASEGT. J lost 4 bases, V lost 1 base, and 2 bases had no gene match. The CDR3 protein is CASSEGLAGSETQYF. As DNA, the CDR3 is TGTGCCAGCAGTGAAGGACTAGCGGGATCAGAGACCCAGTACTTC.

This clonotype was counted many times. V is TRBV28 and J is TRBJ2-5, with TRBD2 matching over 10 bases. Germline values: CDR1 MDHEN, CDR2 SYDVKM. V lost 3 bases, J lost 0 bases, and 7 bases stayed unmatched. CDR3 length: 17 residues. As DNA, the CDR3 is TGTGCCAGCAGTTTTCTAGCGGGAGAGGGGGACCAAGAGACCCAGTACTTC. Its translation: CASSFLAGEGDQETQYF.

This clonotype was seen ten or more times. The chain employs TRBV11-2 and TRBJ2-5; D remains ambiguous. Germline CDR1 and CDR2: SGHAT and FQNNGV. This CDR3 contains 15 residues. Trimming shortened V by 5 bases and J by 0 bases, and 13 bases separated the two germline ends. The CDR3 DNA sequence: TGTGCCAGCAGCGTGGCTTGGGGAAACCAAGAGACCCAGTACTTC. This translates into CASSVAWGNQETQYF.

This clonotype was seen repeatedly, ten times or more. The CDR3 nucleotides are TGTGCCAGCAGGGGGGACCGGACTAGCGGGAGAATTGAGGAGACCCAGTACTTC. Translated: CASRGDRTSGRIEETQYF. The chain uses TRBV28 and TRBJ2-5; 13 bases match TRBD2. Per germline, CDR1 MDHEN and CDR2 SYDVKM. The J segment lost 5 bases and the V segment lost 6 bases, leaving 15 bases of the junction unmatched. This CDR3 is 18 amino acids long.

This clonotype was seen many times. This chain joins TRBV4-3 and TRBJ2-7; possible D gene TRBD2, 5 bases. Deletions cut 1 base from V and 0 bases from J, with 7 bases between. Germline-derived CDR1 and CDR2 are LGHNA and YSLEER. The CDR3 is 14 residues long. This CDR3 reads CASSQVGSSYEQYF. The CDR3 bases are TGCGCCAGCAGCCAAGTGGGGAGCTCCTACGAGCAGTACTTC.

This clonotype has a count of ten or more. The chain combines TRBV9 with TRBJ2-7; 10 nucleotides align to TRBD2. After removal of 0 bases from V and 4 bases from J, the junction contained 4 bases not matched to a gene. The CDR3 has 15 amino acids. Germline loops: CDR1 SGDLS, CDR2 YYNGEE. Written as DNA, the CDR3 is TGTGCCAGCAGCGTAGTAGCTAGCGGGAGTTACGAGCAGTACTTC. It encodes CASSVVASGSYEQYF.

This clonotype was picked up many times. The chain couples TRBV9 to TRBJ2-5, with TRBD1 as a possible D gene (6 bases). The CDR3 has 16 residues. With 4 bases removed from V and 5 bases from J, the gap between germline ends came to 21 bases. Germline V lookup: CDR1 SGDLS, CDR2 YYNGEE. CDR3 coding DNA: TGTGCCAGCAGCTTTCATACCGGGACACTGGGGGAGACCCAGTACTTC. Encoded protein: CASSFHTGTLGETQYF.

This clonotype was recorded many times. The chain carries TRBV7-8 and TRBJ2-5; 8 bases line up with TRBD2. The germline V gene encodes CDR1 SGHVS and CDR2 FQNEAQ. This CDR3 has 17 amino acids. Trimming removed 1 base from V and 1 base from J; junction bases left unmatched: 8. CDR3 nucleotides: TGTGCCAGCAGCTTAGGTCACGGGACTAGTGGCCAAGAGACCCAGTACTTC. It encodes CASSLGHGTSGQETQYF.

This clonotype was seen at least ten times. The gene calls are TRBV7-2 and TRBJ1-5, with D hard to call. There are 13 residues in the CDR3. Trimming removed 3 bases from V and 7 bases from J, with 10 bases in between. Germline V lookup: CDR1 SGHTA, CDR2 FQGNSA. The CDR3, as DNA: TGTGCCAGCAGCTTGGAAGGCTGGCAGCCCCAGCATTTT. It is translated as CASSLEGWQPQHF.

To note about this clonotype: One end of the junction varies from germline; a read error may be responsible. The chain links TRBV19 to TRBJ2-7; tentatively, D is TRBD1 (5 bases). CDR1 is LNHDA, CDR2 SQIVND, per germline (reference sequence). The CDR3 sequence is 13 residues long. The CDR3 loop reads CAGSISQAREQYF. As DNA, the CDR3 is TGTGCCGGTAGCATATCACAGGCTCGCGAGCAGTACTTC.

Ten or more counts support this clonotype. This chain links TRBV12-3 or TRBV12-4 with TRBJ2-6; D unresolved. There are 15 residues in the CDR3. The V end was cut by 6 bases, the J end by 1 base, with 10 bases between. CDR3 loop: CASSRSLSGANVLTF. CDR3 in DNA: TGTGCCAGCAGCCGTAGTCTATCTGGGGCCAACGTCCTGACTTTC.